This T cell receptor beta chain comes out of a study of healthy donors' naive CD4 and CD8 T cells. Overall study findings and caveats: Reportedly, most V and J gene segments showed naive CD4+ versus CD8+ bias. Negatively charged CDR3s marked CD8+ lineage; positively charged CDR3s marked CD4+ lineage.

Starting from 500 ng of total RNA, TCR libraries were made with linear amplification. The authors' processing: From about five healthy donors, approximately 79,000 rearranged TCR alpha transcripts were sequenced. TCRdb processed the reads anew with MiXCR; each CDR3 protein has one entry. The authors' filters were not applied to this entry. The profile covers 150,000 to 200,000 distinct CDR3 sequences, with 65% to 75% appearing a single time and roughly 2.3% taken by the ten largest. CD4+CD8-CD45RO-CD45RA+ cells were naive CD4+; CD8+CD4-CD45RA+CD27bright cells were naive CD8+. A word on this clonotype: Its antigen is currently unknown.

The CDR3 is 16 residues long. Trimming stripped 0 bases from V and 9 bases from J, with 16 bases between. CDR1 and CDR2 (germline): SGHRS, YFSETQ. The sequenced sample was naive CD4+ and CD8+ T cells sorted from blood, pooled from several donors. The J gene is TRBJ1-6, the V gene TRBV5-1; D is undetermined. The clonotype was recovered from a pool of human donors in good health; the sample pools cells from several healthy donors. Here the CDR3 reads CASSLASSGSGSPLHF. In nucleotides, the CDR3 is TGCGCCAGCAGCTTGGCCAGTTCCGGCAGTGGTTCACCCCTCCACTTT.